Presented here are 7 T cell receptor beta chains from one specimen sequenced in a study of blood T cell repertoires in COVID-19. Only in-frame clones appear in the TCRdb table, and some are missing; sequencing was by immunoSEQ multiplex PCR. The repertoire holds approximately 46,000 clones, about four fifths seen once, with roughly 4.4% in the top ten. The sequenced sample was peripheral blood. These receptors were obtained from a woman in her 70s with acute or convalescent COVID-19.

The rearrangement links TRBV6-5 to TRBJ1-2, with D possibly being TRBD1 (5 bases). The CDR3 runs 13 residues. Germline V CDR1 and CDR2: MNHEY, SVGAGI. V was shortened by 6 bases and J by 0 bases, with 8 bases between the two germline ends. The CDR3 sequence is CASSHRSNYGYTF. CDR3 in DNA: TGTGCCAGCAGCCACAGGTCTAACTATGGCTACACCTTC.

This chain uses TRBV6-6 with TRBJ1-5; TRBD1 aligns across 8 bases. Germline CDR1 and CDR2: MNHNY and SVGAGI (reference sequence). Trimming cost V 6 bases and J 4 bases; bases outside gene matches: 5. CDR3 length equals 14 residues. CDR3 nucleotide sequence: TGTGCCAGCAGCGGACAGGGAGTAAATCAGCCCCAGCATTTT. Its translation: CASSGQGVNQPQHF.

The chain recombines TRBV5-6 with TRBJ1-2, with D unresolved. Trimming removed 2 bases at V and 6 bases at J, with 8 bases between. Germline V CDR1 and CDR2: SGHDT, YYEEEE. CDR3 size: 12 residues. CDR3 in DNA: TGTGCCAGCAGCTTCGCCCGCGATGGCTACACCTTC. Protein sequence: CASSFARDGYTF.

The rearrangement links TRBV6-6 to TRBJ1-4, with D maybe TRBD1 (5 bases). The V end lost 6 bases, the J end lost 2 bases, and 10 bases lay between the germline ends. From germline, CDR1 is MNHNY and CDR2 SVGAGI (reference sequence). The CDR3 runs to 14 residues. DNA of the CDR3: TGTGCCAGCAGCATTGGGGGGACTAATGAAAAACTGTTTTTT. Amino acids: CASSIGGTNEKLFF.

In DNA form, the CDR3 reads TGTGCCAGCAGCGTAGATGAGGGCAGGGGTTGGGACATTCAGTACTTC. Its protein product is CASSVDEGRGWDIQYF. The chain carries TRBV9 and TRBJ2-4; maybe TRBD1 (6 bases). This CDR3 is 16 amino acids long. CDR1 and CDR2 from the germline V gene are SGDLS and YYNGEE. The V end was cut by 0 bases, the J end by 8 bases, with 18 bases between.

The gene calls are TRBV9 and TRBJ2-3, with D tentatively TRBD2 (5 bases). V gave up 2 bases and J gave up 0 bases, with 7 bases separating them. CDR1 and CDR2 (germline): SGDLS, YYNGEE. This CDR3 spans 14 amino acids. The CDR3 protein is CASSVSDSTDTQYF. The DNA for the CDR3 is TGTGCCAGCAGCGTTAGCGACAGCACAGATACGCAGTATTTT.

The CDR3 DNA is TGTGCCAGCAGCTTAGTGACTAGCGGGAGAAATGAGCAGTTCTTC. As protein: CASSLVTSGRNEQFF. The chain has TRBV11-1 and TRBJ2-1; 12 bases fit TRBD2. Germline assignment: CDR1 SGHAT and CDR2 FQDESV (reference sequence). V lost 1 base, J lost 7 bases, and 2 bases stayed unmatched. This CDR3 is 15 amino acids long.